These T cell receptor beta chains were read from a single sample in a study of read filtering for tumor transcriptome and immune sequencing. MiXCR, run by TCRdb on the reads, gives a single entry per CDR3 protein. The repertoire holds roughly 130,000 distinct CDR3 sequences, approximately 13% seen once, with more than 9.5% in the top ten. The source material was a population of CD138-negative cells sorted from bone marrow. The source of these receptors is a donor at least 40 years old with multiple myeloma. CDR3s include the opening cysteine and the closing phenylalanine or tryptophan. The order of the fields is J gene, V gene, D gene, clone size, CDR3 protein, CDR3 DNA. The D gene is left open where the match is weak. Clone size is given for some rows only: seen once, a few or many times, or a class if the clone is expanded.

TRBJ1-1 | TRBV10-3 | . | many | CAISESGGGTEAFF | TGTGCCATCAGTGAGTCAGGGGGAGGAACTGAAGCTTTCTTT
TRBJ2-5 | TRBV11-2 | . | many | CASSLGTYQETQYF | TGTGCCAGCAGCTTAGGGACATACCAAGAGACCCAGTACTTC
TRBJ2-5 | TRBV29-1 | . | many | CSVVKSGVGTQYF | TGCAGCGTTGTGAAATCCGGGGTGGGGACCCAGTACTTC
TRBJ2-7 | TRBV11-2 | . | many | CASMGLLDEQYF | TGTGCCAGCATGGGCCTTTTAGACGAGCAGTACTTC
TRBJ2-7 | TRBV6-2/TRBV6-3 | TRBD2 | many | CASNPGLGSDEQYF | TGTGCCAGCAATCCGGGACTAGGTTCTGACGAGCAGTACTTC
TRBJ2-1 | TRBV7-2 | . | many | CASSLVSTAGYNEQFF | TGTGCCAGCAGCTTAGTTTCGACGGCTGGCTACAATGAGCAGTTCTTC
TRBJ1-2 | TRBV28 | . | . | CASNINNYGYTF | TGTGCCAGCAATATCAATAACTATGGCTACACCTTC
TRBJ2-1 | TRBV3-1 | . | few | CASSRERGGGGNEQFF | TGTGCCAGCAGCCGAGAGAGGGGGGGGGGCGGCAATGAGCAGTTCTTC
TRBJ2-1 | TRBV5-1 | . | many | CASSLDWDNEQFF | TGCGCCAGCAGCTTGGACTGGGACAATGAGCAGTTCTTC
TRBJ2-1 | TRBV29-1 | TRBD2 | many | CSVFGTSGENNEQFF | TGCAGCGTCTTCGGGACTAGCGGGGAAAACAATGAGCAGTTCTTC
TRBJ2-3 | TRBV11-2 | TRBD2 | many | CASSLVGAGGRDTQYF | TGTGCCAGCAGCTTAGTGGGGGCGGGGGGTAGAGATACGCAGTATTTT
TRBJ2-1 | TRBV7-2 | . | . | CASNLWGSSYNEQFF | TGTGCCAGCAACTTGTGGGGCTCTTCCTACAATGAGCAGTTCTTC
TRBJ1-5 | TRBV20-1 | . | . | CSASQLEDFSNQPQHF | TGCAGTGCTAGCCAGCTGGAAGACTTTAGCAATCAGCCCCAGCATTTT